This T cell receptor beta chain was observed in a study of regulatory T cells in long-lasting Graves disease. Study details: Positivity for TSH receptor antibodies plus over 5 years of antithyroid drugs meant persistent Graves' disease.

The CDR3 loop spans 15 amino acids. The V gene lost 5 bases and the J gene lost 2 bases, with 16 bases spanning the gap. CDR1 and CDR2 (germline): MNHEY, SMNVEV (reference sequence). General study results and limits: In persistent patients, shared public clonotypes (roughly 2,700) outnumbered those in new patients (nearly 1,000). A reduction in accuracy may have resulted from the small sample size. It was in persistent disease that TRBV28, TRBJ1-2 and TRBJ2-5 were favored.

HTBI primers from iRepertoire and Arm-PCR of CDR3 regions yielded the TCR beta libraries. TCRdb ran MiXCR on the multiplex PCR reads and lists one entry per CDR3 protein. The sample contains about 450,000 distinct CDR3 sequences, around 20% of which appear only once. The time point was: persistent/refractory GD, antithyroid drugs over 5 years with positive TRAb. PBMC-derived RNA was used for the TCR library. This clonotype has a count of ten or more. Antigen specificity is unknown. The sequencing used peripheral blood mononuclear cells (PBMCs), collected when the disease was refractory, from a patient treated with antithyroid drugs. The sequence was collected from a female donor with Graves disease. The chain combines TRBV27 with TRBJ2-7, with unresolved D. DNA for the CDR3: TGTGCCAGCAGTCCAGCCCAGCAGAGAGCCTACGAGCAGTACTTC. Residues: CASSPAQQRAYEQYF.